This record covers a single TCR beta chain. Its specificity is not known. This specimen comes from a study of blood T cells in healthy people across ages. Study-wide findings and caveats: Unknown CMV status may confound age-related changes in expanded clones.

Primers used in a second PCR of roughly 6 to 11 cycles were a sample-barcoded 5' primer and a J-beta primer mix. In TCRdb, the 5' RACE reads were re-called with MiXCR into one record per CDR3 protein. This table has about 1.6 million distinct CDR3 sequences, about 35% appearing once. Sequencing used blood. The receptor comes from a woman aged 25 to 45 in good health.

Here the CDR3 DNA reads TGCGCCAGCAGCTGGGCTACTAGCGGGATTGAGACCCAGTACTTC. Translation gives CASSWATSGIETQYF. The chain joins TRBV5-1 to TRBJ2-7; 10 positions match TRBD2. The end of the DNA fits TRBJ2-5 better, so the J call may be wrong. Per germline, CDR1 SGHRS and CDR2 YFSETQ. This CDR3 spans 15 amino acids.